One T cell receptor (beta chain) is described in this entry. These data originate in a study of blood T cell repertoires in COVID-19. About the research overall: Spain, Italy and the United States supplied samples that represented acute and convalescent COVID-19. Sample material is recorded as cDNA or gDNA derived from T cells, B-cell-depleted T cells, or PBMCs.

The V and J ends lost 7 bases and 4 bases, in that order; junction bases with no gene match: 16. The CDR3 is 17 residues long. CDR1 SGHRS and CDR2 YFSETQ come from the germline V gene. Authors' processing steps: Scientists estimated how many nucleated cells there were by amplifying reference gene primers. Measured with immunoSEQ multiplex PCR; TCRdb has only the in-frame clones, and not every one. The V and J calls and the clone size are those of that table, but D and trimming were determined from the DNA. This table has 120,000 or so clones, about 90% appearing once. This sequence joins TRBV5-1 and TRBJ2-5, with 10 nucleotides matching TRBD2. Sample: peripheral blood. The source of this sequence is a woman between 45 and 65 years old with active or convalescent COVID-19. Here the CDR3 reads CASGTGASGSGGETQYF. For the CDR3, the DNA is TGCGCCAGCGGGACCGGGGCTAGCGGGAGTGGGGGAGAGACCCAGTACTTC.